The TCR beta chain described here comes from a study of neurological immune-mediated disorders. V lost 7 bases to trimming and J lost 3 bases, with 9 bases between them. The CDR3 is made up of 12 amino acids. Germline lookup yields CDR1 ENHRY and CDR2 SYGVKD. TCRdb re-derived calls from the 5' RACE reads in MiXCR, one entry per CDR3 protein. This table has 55,000 to 80,000 distinct CDR3 sequences, more than 4% appearing once. This clonotype has ten or more counts. The J gene is TRBJ1-2, the V gene TRBV10-3; possible D gene TRBD1, 5 bases. Sequencing input: PBMCs. The receptor was derived from a woman aged 45-60 years with multiple sclerosis. The CDR3 region is CAITGIDYGYTF. CDR3 coding DNA: TGTGCCATCACAGGGATAGACTATGGCTACACCTTC.